This T cell receptor (beta chain) appears in the sequencing data of a study of tumor-infiltrating lymphocytes in localized non-small cell lung cancer. Across the study: From each patient, both tumor and uninvolved lung, non-adjacent to tumor, were sampled.

Only in-frame clones appear in the TCRdb table, and some are missing; sequencing was by immunoSEQ multiplex PCR. The sample yields 20,000 to 25,000 clones, roughly two thirds seen once. The CDR3 loop spans 16 amino acids. Losses at the gene ends were 6 bases for V and 3 bases for J; bases not matched to a gene: 10. CDR1 and CDR2 (germline): MDHEN, SYDVKM. This clone occurred a few times. This TCR was recovered from a human donor with non-small cell lung cancer. The sample taken for sequencing was lung tumor tissue. The chain joins TRBV28 to TRBJ1-5; 8 bases match TRBD1. CDR3 sequence reads: CASSLPGQGINQPQHF. DNA for the CDR3: TGTGCCAGCAGCCTCCCAGGACAGGGAATCAATCAGCCCCAGCATTTT.